Many counts were recorded for the clone carrying this TCR beta chain. This specimen belongs to a study of Graves' ophthalmopathy and Graves' hyperthyroidism. Germline loops: CDR1 GTSNPN, CDR2 SVGIG (reference sequence). Trimming took off 0 bases at V and 6 bases at J, with 13 bases between the two ends. The CDR3 consists of 14 residues. RNA transcripts provided the template for amplifying TCR beta CDR3 regions. HTBI-primed RT-PCR formed the first round, and a multiplex PCR formed the second. TCRdb processed the multiplex PCR reads anew with MiXCR; each CDR3 protein has one entry. The sample carries about 160,000 distinct CDR3 sequences, under 40% recorded once.

The material sequenced was peripheral blood. V gene TRBV30 combines with J gene TRBJ2-3; D assignment may be TRBD1 or TRBD2 (5 bases each). The sequence came from a woman aged 40 to 55 with Graves' ophthalmopathy. The CDR3 DNA reads TGTGCCTGGAGTGTCCCGGGACGTGTGGATACGCAGTATTTT. It encodes CAWSVPGRVDTQYF. The full variable domain, rest sourced from reference TRBV30 and TRBJ2-3, is SQTIHQWPATLVQPVGSPLSLECTVEGTSNPNLYWYRQAAGRGLQLLFYSVGIGQISSEVPQNLSASRPQDRQFILSSKKLLLSDSGFYLCAWSVPGRVDTQYFGPGTRLTVL.